This record looks at one T cell receptor (beta chain) sequence and its context. Its antigen is unidentified. The sample originates from a study of T cell responses to AZD1222 COVID-19 vaccine. The study's findings and limits: Baseline seropositives among AZD1222 recipients totaled only 5 to 7.

V was clipped by 2 bases and J by 0 bases; unmatched bases: 8. The CDR3 runs 17 residues. Germline assignment: CDR1 SGHRS and CDR2 YFSETQ. Using immunoSEQ multiplex PCR, the repertoire was profiled, and TCRdb retains in-frame clones only, with some absent. Of about 110,000 clones in the sample, around nine tenths were seen once. The starting material was peripheral blood, obtained 28 days after the second AZD1222 dose. The receptor comes from an adult who received the AZD1222 COVID-19 vaccine. This chain joins TRBV5-1 and TRBJ2-7; 10 positions match TRBD2. DNA of the CDR3: TGCGCCAGCAGCTTAAGACTAGCGGGCCGAATCTCCTACGAGCAGTACTTC. Translation gives CASSLRLAGRISYEQYF.